This passage covers 8 T cell receptor beta chains from one sample sequenced in a study of blood T cell repertoires in COVID-19. Sequencing used immunoSEQ multiplex PCR; TCRdb keeps in-frame clones, though not all of them. This table holds about 220,000 clones, 75% to 85% found once. The source material was peripheral blood. These receptors all come from a man aged 45-65 years with active or convalescent COVID-19.

The rearrangement links TRBV19 to TRBJ1-5, with 8 bases lining up with TRBD1. In germline, CDR1 is LNHDA, CDR2 SQIVND (reference sequence). The CDR3 is 15 amino acids. V dropped 7 bases and J dropped 7; count of bases not matched to a gene: 12. The DNA for the CDR3 is TGTGCCAGTACCTTACAGGGGGGGGGAAACCAGCCCCAGCATTTT. Encoded protein: CASTLQGGGNQPQHF.

The chain is built from TRBV27 and TRBJ2-7; TRBD1 is a possible D gene (6 bases). Trimming shortened V by 7 bases and J by 4 bases, and 8 bases separated the two germline ends. The CDR3 consists of 11 residues. The germline gives CDR1 MNHEY, CDR2 SMNVEV (reference sequence). In DNA form, the CDR3 reads TGTGCCAGCAAAACAGGGTACGAGCAGTACTTC. This encodes CASKTGYEQYF.

V is TRBV5-6 and J is TRBJ2-4; a weak D match, TRBD1 (6 bases). Per germline, CDR1 SGHDT and CDR2 YYEEEE. V was trimmed by 0 bases and J by 9 bases, leaving 10 bases between them. The CDR3 runs 13 residues. DNA of the CDR3: TGTGCCAGCAGCTTGGTGCAGGGGTTCATTCAGTACTTC. It encodes CASSLVQGFIQYF.

The chain carries TRBV7-6 and TRBJ1-6, with TRBD1 as a possible D gene (5 bases). The CDR3 is 13 residues long. The V gene's germline CDR1 is SGHVS and CDR2 FNYEAQ. The V gene lost 4 bases and the J gene lost 9 bases, with 10 bases spanning the gap. This chain's CDR3 is CASSSDRSSPLHF. The DNA for the CDR3 is TGTGCCAGCAGCTCAGACAGAAGTTCACCCCTCCACTTT.

In its sample, this clone was seen a few times. This chain links TRBV7-6 with TRBJ1-1, with D maybe TRBD1 (5 bases). Germline CDR1 is SGHVS and CDR2 is FNYEAQ. The CDR3 spans 16 residues. The V end was cut by 4 bases, the J end by 0 bases, with 15 bases between. In DNA, the CDR3 is TGTGCCAGCAGCTCCCCTGGGGGGAGTGTGAACACTGAAGCTTTCTTT. Translating gives CASSSPGGSVNTEAFF.

This rearrangement joins TRBV28 to TRBJ2-3; TRBD2 matches 11 bases. The germline gives CDR1 MDHEN, CDR2 SYDVKM. The CDR3 is 16 residues long. Trimming at V came to 5 bases and at J to 0 bases, leaving 4 bases not matched to a gene. CDR3 DNA sequence: TGTGCCAGCAGTCCGTTAGCGGGAGGGAGCACAGATACGCAGTATTTT. It specifies CASSPLAGGSTDTQYF.

The J gene is TRBJ1-6, the V gene TRBV5-1, with a weak D call TRBD1 (6 bases). Trimming shortened V by 4 bases and J by 10 bases, and 18 bases separated the two germline ends. The germline V gene has CDR1 SGHRS and CDR2 YFSETQ. This CDR3 region has 15 residues. The CDR3 region has the DNA TGCGCCAGCAGCCAGGACAGTGAGGGAAGGTCACCCCTCCACTTT. It yields the protein CASSQDSEGRSPLHF.

The rearrangement uses TRBV5-4 and TRBJ2-3, with 9 nucleotides matching TRBD2. The CDR3 is 15 residues long. Germline trimming cut 2 bases from V and 5 bases from J; bases unmatched to any gene: 6. Germline V gene sequence: CDR1 SGHNT, CDR2 YYREEE (reference sequence). The CDR3: CASSFGGGEVDTQYF. The CDR3 DNA reads as TGTGCCAGCAGCTTCGGCGGGGGGGAGGTAGATACGCAGTATTTT.